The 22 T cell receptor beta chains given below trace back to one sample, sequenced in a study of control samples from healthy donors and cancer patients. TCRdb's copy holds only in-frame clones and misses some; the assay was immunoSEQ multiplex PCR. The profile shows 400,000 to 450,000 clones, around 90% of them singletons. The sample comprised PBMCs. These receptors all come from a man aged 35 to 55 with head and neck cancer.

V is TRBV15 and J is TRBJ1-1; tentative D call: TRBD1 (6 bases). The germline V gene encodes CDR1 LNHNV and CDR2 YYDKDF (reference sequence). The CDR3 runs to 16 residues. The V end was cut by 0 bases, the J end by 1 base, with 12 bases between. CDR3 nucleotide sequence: TGTGCCACCAGCAGAGATCGTCAGGACAGGAACACTGAAGCTTTCTTT. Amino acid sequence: CATSRDRQDRNTEAFF. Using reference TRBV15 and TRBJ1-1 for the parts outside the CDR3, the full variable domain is DAMVIQNPRYQVTQFGKPVTLSCSQTLNHNVMYWYQQKSSQAPKLLFHYYDKDFNNEADTPDNFQSRRPNTSFCFLDIRSPGLGDTAMYLCATSRDRQDRNTEAFFGQGTRLTVV.

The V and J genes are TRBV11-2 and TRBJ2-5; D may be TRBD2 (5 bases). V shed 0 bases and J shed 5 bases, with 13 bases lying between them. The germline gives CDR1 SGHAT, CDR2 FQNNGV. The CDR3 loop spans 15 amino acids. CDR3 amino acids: CASSLDPGPGETQYF. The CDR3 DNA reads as TGTGCCAGCAGCTTAGATCCCGGGCCGGGGGAGACCCAGTACTTC.

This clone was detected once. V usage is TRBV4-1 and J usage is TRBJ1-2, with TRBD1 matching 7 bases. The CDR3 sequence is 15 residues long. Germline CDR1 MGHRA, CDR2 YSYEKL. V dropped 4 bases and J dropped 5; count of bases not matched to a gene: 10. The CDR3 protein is CASSPQNTGVYGYTF. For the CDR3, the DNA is TGCGCCAGCAGCCCCCAAAACACAGGGGTGTATGGCTACACCTTC.

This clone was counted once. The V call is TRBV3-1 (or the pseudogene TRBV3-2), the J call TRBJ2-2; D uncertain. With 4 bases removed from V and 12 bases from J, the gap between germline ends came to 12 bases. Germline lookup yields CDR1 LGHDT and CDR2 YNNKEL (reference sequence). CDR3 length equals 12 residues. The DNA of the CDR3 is TGTGCCAGCAGCCCGTCCCCCTCCCAGCTGTTTTTT. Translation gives CASSPSPSQLFF.

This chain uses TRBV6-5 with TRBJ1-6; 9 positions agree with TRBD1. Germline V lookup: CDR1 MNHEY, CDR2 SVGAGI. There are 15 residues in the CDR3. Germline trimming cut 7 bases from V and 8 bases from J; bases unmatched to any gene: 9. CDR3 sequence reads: CASIIRDRDDSPLHF. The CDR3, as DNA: TGTGCCAGCATTATCCGGGACAGGGACGATTCACCCCTCCACTTT.

Here the CDR3 DNA reads TGTGCCTCATCCACAGGGGCGGGCACTGAAGCTTTCTTT. Its translation: CASSTGAGTEAFF. This chain joins TRBV24-1 and TRBJ1-1, with 7 bases that match TRBD1. Germline V gives CDR1 KGHDR, CDR2 SFDVKD. The ends lost 12 bases at V and 4 bases at J; junction bases unmatched: 10. The CDR3 length is 13 residues.

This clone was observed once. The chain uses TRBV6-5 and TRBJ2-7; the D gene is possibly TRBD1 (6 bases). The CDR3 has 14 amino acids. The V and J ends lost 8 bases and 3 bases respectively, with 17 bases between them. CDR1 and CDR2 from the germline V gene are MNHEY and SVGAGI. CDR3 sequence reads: CASGDRRTVYEQYF. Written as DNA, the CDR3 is TGTGCCAGCGGGGACCGAAGGACAGTCTACGAGCAGTACTTC.

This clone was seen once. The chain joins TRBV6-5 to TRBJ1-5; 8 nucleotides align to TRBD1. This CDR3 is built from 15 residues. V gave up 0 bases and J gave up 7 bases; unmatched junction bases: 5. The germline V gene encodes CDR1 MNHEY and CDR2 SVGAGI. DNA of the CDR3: TGTGCCAGCAGTTACTCGACAGGGGAGGAACAGCCCCAGCATTTT. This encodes CASSYSTGEEQPQHF.

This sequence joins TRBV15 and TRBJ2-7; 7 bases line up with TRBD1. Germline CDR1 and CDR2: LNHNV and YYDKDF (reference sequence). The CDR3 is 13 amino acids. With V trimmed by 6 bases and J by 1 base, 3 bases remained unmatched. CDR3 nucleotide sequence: TGTGCCACCAGGGGACAGCCGTCCTACGAGCAGTACTTC. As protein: CATRGQPSYEQYF. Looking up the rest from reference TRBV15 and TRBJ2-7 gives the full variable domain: DAMVIQNPRYQVTQFGKPVTLSCSQTLNHNVMYWYQQKSSQAPKLLFHYYDKDFNNEADTPDNFQSRRPNTSFCFLDIRSPGLGDTAMYLCATRGQPSYEQYFGPGTRLTVT.

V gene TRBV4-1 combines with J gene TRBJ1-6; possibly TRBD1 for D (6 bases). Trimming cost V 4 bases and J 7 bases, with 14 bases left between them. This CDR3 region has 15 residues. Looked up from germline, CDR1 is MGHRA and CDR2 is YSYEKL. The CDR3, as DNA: TGCGCCAGCAGCCTCGCCCAGGGGTCCAATTCACCCCTCCACTTT. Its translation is CASSLAQGSNSPLHF.

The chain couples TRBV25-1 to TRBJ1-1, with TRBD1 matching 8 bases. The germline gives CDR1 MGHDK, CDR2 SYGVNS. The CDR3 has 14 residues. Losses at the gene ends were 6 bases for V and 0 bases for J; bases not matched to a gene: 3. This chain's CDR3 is CASSQGAVNTEAFF. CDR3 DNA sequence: TGTGCCAGCAGCCAGGGGGCGGTGAACACTGAAGCTTTCTTT. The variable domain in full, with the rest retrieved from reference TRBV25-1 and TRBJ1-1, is EADIYQTPRYLVIGTGKKITLECSQTMGHDKMYWYQQDPGMELHLIHYSYGVNSTEKGDLSSESTVSRIRTEHFPLTLESARPSHTSQYLCASSQGAVNTEAFFGQGTRLTVV.

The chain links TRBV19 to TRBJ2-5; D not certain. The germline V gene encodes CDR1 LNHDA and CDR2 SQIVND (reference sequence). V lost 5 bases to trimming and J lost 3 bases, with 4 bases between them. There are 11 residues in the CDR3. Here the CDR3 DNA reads TGTGCCAGTAGTCTTGAAGAGACCCAGTACTTC. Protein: CASSLEETQYF.

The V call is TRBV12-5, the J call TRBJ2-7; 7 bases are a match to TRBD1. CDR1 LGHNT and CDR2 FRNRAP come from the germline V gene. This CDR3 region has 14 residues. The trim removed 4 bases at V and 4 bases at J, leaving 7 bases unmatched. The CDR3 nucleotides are TGTGCTAGTGGTTCCTTCTCAGGGGGTTACGAGCAGTACTTC. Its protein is CASGSFSGGYEQYF.

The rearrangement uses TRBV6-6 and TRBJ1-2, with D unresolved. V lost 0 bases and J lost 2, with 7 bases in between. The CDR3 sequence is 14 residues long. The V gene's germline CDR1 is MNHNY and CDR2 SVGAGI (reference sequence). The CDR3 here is CASSYSGKNYGYTF. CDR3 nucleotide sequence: TGTGCCAGCAGTTACTCTGGCAAGAACTATGGCTACACCTTC.

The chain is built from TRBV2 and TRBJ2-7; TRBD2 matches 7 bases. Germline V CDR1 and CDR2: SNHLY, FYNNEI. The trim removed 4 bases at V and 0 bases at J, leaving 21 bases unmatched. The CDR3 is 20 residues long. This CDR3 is CASSVAGAMTGTPSSYEQYF. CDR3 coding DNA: TGTGCCAGCAGTGTAGCGGGCGCTATGACCGGGACCCCAAGCTCCTACGAGCAGTACTTC.

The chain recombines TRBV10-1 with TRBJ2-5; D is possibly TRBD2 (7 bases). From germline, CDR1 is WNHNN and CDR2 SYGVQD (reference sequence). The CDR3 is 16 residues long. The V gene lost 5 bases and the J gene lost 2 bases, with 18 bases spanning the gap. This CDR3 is CASSQGPGGWQETQYF. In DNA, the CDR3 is TGCGCCAGCAGTCAGGGTCCGGGGGGCTGGCAAGAGACCCAGTACTTC.

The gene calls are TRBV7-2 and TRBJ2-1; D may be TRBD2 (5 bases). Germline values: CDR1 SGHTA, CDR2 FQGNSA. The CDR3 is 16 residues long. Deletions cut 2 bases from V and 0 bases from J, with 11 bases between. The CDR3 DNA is TGTGCCAGCAGCTTAATGAGCGGTAGCTCCTACAATGAGCAGTTCTTC. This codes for CASSLMSGSSYNEQFF.

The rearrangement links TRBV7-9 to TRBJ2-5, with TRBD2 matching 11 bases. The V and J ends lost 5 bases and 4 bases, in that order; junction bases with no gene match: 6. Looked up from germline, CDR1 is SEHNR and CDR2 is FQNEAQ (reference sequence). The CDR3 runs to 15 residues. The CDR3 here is CASSQLAGGGETQYF. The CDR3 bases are TGTGCCAGCAGCCAGCTAGCGGGAGGAGGAGAGACCCAGTACTTC.

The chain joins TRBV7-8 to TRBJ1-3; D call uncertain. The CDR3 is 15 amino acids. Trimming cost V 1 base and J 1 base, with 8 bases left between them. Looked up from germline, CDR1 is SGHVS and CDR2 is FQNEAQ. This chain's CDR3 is CASSLVSQSGNTIYF. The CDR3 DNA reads TGTGCCAGCAGCTTAGTGAGTCAATCTGGAAACACCATATATTTT.

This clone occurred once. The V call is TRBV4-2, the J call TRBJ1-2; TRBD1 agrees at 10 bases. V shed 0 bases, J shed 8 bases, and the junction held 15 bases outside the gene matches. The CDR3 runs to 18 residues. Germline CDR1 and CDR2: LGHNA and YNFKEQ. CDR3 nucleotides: TGTGCCAGCAGCCAAGATCATATTGGGACAGGGGCAGGTTGGGGCTACACCTTC. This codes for CASSQDHIGTGAGWGYTF.

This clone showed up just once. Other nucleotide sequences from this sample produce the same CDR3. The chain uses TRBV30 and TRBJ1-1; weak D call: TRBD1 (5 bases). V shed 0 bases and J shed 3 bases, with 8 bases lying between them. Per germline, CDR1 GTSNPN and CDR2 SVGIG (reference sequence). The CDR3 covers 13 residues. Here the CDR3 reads CAWSVRGDTEAFF. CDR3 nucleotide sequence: TGTGCCTGGAGTGTACGGGGGGACACTGAAGCTTTCTTT. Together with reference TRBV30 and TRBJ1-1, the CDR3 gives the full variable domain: SQTIHQWPATLVQPVGSPLSLECTVEGTSNPNLYWYRQAAGRGLQLLFYSVGIGQISSEVPQNLSASRPQDRQFILSSKKLLLSDSGFYLCAWSVRGDTEAFFGQGTRLTVV.

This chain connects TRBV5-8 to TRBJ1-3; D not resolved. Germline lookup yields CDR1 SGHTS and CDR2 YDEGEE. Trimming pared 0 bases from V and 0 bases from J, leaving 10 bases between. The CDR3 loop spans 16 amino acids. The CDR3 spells CASSLAVVGSGNTIYF. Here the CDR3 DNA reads TGTGCCAGCAGCTTGGCCGTCGTAGGCTCTGGAAACACCATATATTTT.